A selection of T cell receptor beta chains follows, all from one sample in a study of tumor-infiltrating lymphocytes in primary liver carcinoma. One entry per CDR3 protein results from TCRdb running MiXCR on the multiplex PCR reads. Of about 300,000 distinct CDR3 sequences in the sample, 65% were seen once. Sequenced: peripheral blood. These receptors were collected from a middle-aged man with primary liver carcinoma and hepatitis B virus infection. Each CDR3 is given with its conserved first and last residue. A D gene is named only where the DNA matches it firmly. Some rows have no size entry. The others give once, few or many, or a class for an expanded clone.

-	TRBV7-9	TRBJ2-3	-	TGTGCCAGCAGAACATGGAGTTTTGGCACAGATACGCAGTATTTT	CASRTWSFGTDTQYF
few	TRBV5-6	TRBJ2-7	TRBD1	TGTGCCAGCAGTGCGGGACAGGGGATCTACGAGCAGTACTTC	CASSAGQGIYEQYF
-	TRBV6-1	TRBJ1-1	-	TGTGCCAGCACTGTAGTACGCGGAGTGAGCACTGAAGCTTTCTTT	CASTVVRGVSTEAFF
-	TRBV29-1	TRBJ2-2	-	TGCAGCGCTCTAGGGACAACGAACACCGGGGAGCTGCTTTTT	CSALGTTNTGELLF
-	TRBV10-3	TRBJ2-7	TRBD1	TGTGCCACCACGGACCGGGACAGCGGTACCTACGAGCAGTACTTC	CATTDRDSGTYEQYF
-	TRBV28	TRBJ1-1	-	TGTGCCAGCAGTTCCCCAGTGGACACTGAAGCTTTCTTT	CASSSPVDTEAFF
once	TRBV28	TRBJ1-6	-	TGTGCCAGCACCTTGGACGGGAATTCACCCCTCCACTTT	CASTLDGNSPLHF
-	TRBV6-6	TRBJ1-2	TRBD1	TGTGCCAGCAGTCTGTTCGGACAGGGGAGAACCTTC	CASSLFGQGRTF
-	TRBV20-1	TRBJ1-5	-	TGCAGTGCTAGGTTTACAGGTCCCAATCAGCCCCAGCATTTT	CSARFTGPNQPQHF
few	TRBV5-1	TRBJ2-5	TRBD2	TGCGCCAGCAGGCGGGAGGGCCGCGGGAAGACCCAGTACTTC	CASRREGRGKTQYF
-	TRBV6-5	TRBJ2-2	-	TGTGCCAGCAATTACTCGGGGTTAGGGAGGGGGACCGGGGAGCTGTTTTTT	CASNYSGLGRGTGELFF
-	TRBV7-8	TRBJ1-5	-	TGTGCCAGCACCTCCCAGGGTTCAGTTGTCCAGCATTTT	CASTSQGSVVQHF